This T cell receptor beta chain was obtained from a study of cytomegalovirus exposure and HLA in healthy donors. General observations from the study: In a later analysis, V- and J-gene trimming of beta chains associated with a DCLRE1C missense variant, replicated independently. The later analysis indicated that the majority of CMV-associated TCR beta chains appeared HLA-restricted.

A few counts support this clone. Antigen: not known. 13 Jbeta primers and 60 Vbeta primers were used for the PCR. The table came from immunoSEQ multiplex PCR; TCRdb's copy has only in-frame clones and leaves some out. Here the sample spans fewer than 120,000 clones, 65% to 80% being singletons. The sample was PBMCs. The sequence came from a woman aged 55-75 years in good health and CMV-seropositive.

The DNA for the CDR3 is TGTGCCAGCAGTGATGGGAGGGTTACAAATGAAAAACTGTTTTTT. This sequence encodes CASSDGRVTNEKLFF. The rearrangement joins TRBV2 to TRBJ1-4; D unresolved. The length of the CDR3 is 15 residues. Trimming shortened V by 3 bases and J by 5 bases, and 13 bases separated the two germline ends. CDR1 SNHLY and CDR2 FYNNEI come from the germline V gene.